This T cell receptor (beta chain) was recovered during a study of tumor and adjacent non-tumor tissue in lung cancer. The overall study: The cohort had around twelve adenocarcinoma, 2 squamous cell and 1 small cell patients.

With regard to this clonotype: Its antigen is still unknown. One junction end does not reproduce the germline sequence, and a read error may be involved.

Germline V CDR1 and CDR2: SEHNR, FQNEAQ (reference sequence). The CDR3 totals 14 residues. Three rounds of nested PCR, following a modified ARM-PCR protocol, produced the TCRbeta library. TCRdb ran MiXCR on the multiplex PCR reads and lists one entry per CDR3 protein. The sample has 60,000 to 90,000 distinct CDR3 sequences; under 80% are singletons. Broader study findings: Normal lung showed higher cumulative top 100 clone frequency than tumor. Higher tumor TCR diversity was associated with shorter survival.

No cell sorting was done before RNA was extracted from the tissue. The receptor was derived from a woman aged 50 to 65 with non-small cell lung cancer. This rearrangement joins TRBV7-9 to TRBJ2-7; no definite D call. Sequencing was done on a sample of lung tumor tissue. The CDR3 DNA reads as TGTGCCAGCGGTCCCGGGCACTTCTCCTACGAGCAATACTTC. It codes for CASGPGHFSYEQYF.